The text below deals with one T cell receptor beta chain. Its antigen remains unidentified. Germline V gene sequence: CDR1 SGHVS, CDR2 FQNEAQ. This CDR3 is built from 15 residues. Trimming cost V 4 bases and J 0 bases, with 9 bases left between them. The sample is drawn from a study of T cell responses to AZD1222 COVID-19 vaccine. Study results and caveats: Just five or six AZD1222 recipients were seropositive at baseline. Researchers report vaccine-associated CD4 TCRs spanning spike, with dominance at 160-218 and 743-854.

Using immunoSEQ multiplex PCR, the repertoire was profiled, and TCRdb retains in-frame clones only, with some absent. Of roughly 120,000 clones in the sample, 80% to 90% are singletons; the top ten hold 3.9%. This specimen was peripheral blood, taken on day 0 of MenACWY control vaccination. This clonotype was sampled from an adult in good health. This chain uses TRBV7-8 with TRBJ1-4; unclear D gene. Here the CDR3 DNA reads TGTGCCAGCAGCTCAAGAGAGTCAACTAATGAAAAACTGTTTTTT. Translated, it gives CASSSRESTNEKLFF.